This T cell receptor beta chain was recorded in a study of identical twins. This clonotype was seen a handful of times. A single record per CDR3 protein comes from TCRdb applying MiXCR to the 5' RACE reads. Counted here are approximately 620,000 distinct CDR3 sequences, 8.6% occurring once; the ten biggest clones make up 0.98%. The CDR3 spans 14 residues. Germline V gene data show CDR1 as PRHDT and CDR2 as FYEKMQ (reference sequence). The germline V and J ends were trimmed by 3 bases and 5 bases, with 13 bases remaining between them. All of the donors were Caucasians in good health. These data were likewise used in another study, on yellow fever vaccine responses in identical twins.

Sequencing input: PBMCs. V and J are TRBV13 and TRBJ2-5, with TRBD1 as a possible D gene (5 bases). This sequence originates from a woman between 18 and 30 years old in good health. CDR3 region: CASSFGARGETQYF. As DNA, the CDR3 is TGTGCCAGCAGCTTTGGGGCAAGGGGCGAGACCCAGTACTTC.